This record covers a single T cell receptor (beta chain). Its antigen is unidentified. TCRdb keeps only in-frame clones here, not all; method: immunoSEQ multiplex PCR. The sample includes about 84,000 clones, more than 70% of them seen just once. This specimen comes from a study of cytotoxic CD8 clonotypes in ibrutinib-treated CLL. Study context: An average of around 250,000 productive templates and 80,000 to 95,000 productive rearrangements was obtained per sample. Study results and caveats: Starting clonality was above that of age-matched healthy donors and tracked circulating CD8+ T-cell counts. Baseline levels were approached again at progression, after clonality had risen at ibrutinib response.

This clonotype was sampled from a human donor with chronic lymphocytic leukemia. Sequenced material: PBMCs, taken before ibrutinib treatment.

The CDR3 nucleotides are TGTGCCAGCAGCGCCAGGGGGGAAGGAGGGACCGGGGAGCTGTTTTTT. Protein: CASSARGEGGTGELFF. V gene TRBV9 combines with J gene TRBJ2-2, with D possibly TRBD1 on 7 matching bases. CDR1 and CDR2 from the germline V gene are SGDLS and YYNGEE. The CDR3 runs 16 residues. Trimming took 3 bases from V and 5 from J, leaving 17 bases between them.